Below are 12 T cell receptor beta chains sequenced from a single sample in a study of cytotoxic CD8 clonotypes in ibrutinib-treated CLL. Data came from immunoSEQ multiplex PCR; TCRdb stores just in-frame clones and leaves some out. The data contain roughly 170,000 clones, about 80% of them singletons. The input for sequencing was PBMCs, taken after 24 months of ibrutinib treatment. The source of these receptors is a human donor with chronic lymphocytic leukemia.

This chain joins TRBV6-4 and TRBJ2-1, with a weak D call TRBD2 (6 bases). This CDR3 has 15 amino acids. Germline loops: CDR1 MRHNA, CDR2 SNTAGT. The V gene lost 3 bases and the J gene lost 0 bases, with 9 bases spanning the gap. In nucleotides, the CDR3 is TGTGCCAGCAGTGAGGGGGGAGTCTCCTACAATGAGCAGTTCTTC. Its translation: CASSEGGVSYNEQFF.

In nucleotides, the CDR3 is TGTGCCAGCTCACCTTCTGGAACCGCGAACACCGGGGAGCTGTTTTTT. Protein: CASSPSGTANTGELFF. This chain joins TRBV18 and TRBJ2-2; D gene unclear. Germline values: CDR1 KGHSH, CDR2 LQKENI. Trimming took off 3 bases at V and 0 bases at J, with 11 bases between the two ends. The CDR3 is 16 amino acids. The whole variable domain, filled in from reference TRBV18 and TRBJ2-2, reads NAGVMQNPRHLVRRRGQEARLRCSPMKGHSHVYWYRQLPEEGLKFMVYLQKENIIDESGMPKERFSAEFPKEGPSILRIQQVVRGDSAAYFCASSPSGTANTGELFFGEGSRLTVL.

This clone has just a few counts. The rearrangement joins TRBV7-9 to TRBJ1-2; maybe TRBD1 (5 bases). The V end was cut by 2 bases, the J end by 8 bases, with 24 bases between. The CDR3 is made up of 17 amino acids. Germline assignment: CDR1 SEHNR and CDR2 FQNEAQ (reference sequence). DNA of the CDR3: TGTGCCAGCAGCTTATGGGGCTCCTTTTGGGGGGAGAACGGCTACACCTTC. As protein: CASSLWGSFWGENGYTF.

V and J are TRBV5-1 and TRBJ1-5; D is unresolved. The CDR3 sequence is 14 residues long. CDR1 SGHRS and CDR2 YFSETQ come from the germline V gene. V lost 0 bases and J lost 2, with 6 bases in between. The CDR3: CASSLGEGNQPQHF. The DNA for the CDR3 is TGCGCCAGCAGCTTGGGGGAGGGCAATCAGCCCCAGCATTTT.

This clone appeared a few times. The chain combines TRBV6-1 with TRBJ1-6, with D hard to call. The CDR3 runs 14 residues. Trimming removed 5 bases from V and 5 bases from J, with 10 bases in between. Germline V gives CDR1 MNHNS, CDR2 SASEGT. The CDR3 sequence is CASSNGVHNSPLHF. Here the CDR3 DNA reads TGTGCCAGCAGTAACGGAGTACATAATTCACCCCTCCACTTT.

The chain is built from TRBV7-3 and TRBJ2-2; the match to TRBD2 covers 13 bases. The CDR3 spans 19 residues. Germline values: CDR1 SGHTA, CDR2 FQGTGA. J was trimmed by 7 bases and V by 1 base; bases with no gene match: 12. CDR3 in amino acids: CASSLKALTGLAGFGELFF. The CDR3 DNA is TGTGCCAGCAGCTTAAAAGCTCTCACGGGACTAGCGGGATTCGGGGAGCTGTTTTTT.

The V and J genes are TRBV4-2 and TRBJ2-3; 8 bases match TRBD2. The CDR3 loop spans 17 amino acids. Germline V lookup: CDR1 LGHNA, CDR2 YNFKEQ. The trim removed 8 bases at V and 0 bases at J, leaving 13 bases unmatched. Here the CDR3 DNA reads TGTGCCAGCGAAGAAGCGCGGGAGGTCTCTAGCACAGATACGCAGTATTTT. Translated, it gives CASEEAREVSSTDTQYF.

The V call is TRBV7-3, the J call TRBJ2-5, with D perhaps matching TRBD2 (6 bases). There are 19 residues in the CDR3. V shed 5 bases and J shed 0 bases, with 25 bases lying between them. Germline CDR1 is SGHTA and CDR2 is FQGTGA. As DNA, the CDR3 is TGTGCCAGCAGCACAACCGGGACTCCTTTTTCTATTTACCAAGAGACCCAGTACTTC. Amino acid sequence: CASSTTGTPFSIYQETQYF.

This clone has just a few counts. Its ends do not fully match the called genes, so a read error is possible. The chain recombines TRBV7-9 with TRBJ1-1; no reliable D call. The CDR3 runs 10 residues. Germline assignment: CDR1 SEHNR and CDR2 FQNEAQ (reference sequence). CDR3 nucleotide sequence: TGTGCCAGCAGCTTAGCGGGCCAAGAGTTT. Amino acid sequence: CASSLAGQEF.

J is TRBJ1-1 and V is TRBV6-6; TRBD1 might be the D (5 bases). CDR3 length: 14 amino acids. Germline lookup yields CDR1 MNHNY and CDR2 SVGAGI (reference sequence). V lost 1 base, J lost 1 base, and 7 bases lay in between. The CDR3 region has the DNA TGTGCCAGCAGTTACTACGGACAGAACACTGAAGCTTTCTTT. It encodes CASSYYGQNTEAFF.

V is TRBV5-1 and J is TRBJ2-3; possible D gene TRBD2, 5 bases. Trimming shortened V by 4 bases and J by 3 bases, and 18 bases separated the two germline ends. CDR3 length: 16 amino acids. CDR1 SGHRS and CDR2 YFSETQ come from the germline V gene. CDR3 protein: CASSKDGGLGTDTQYF. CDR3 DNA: TGCGCCAGCAGCAAGGACGGAGGCCTCGGAACAGATACGCAGTATTTT.

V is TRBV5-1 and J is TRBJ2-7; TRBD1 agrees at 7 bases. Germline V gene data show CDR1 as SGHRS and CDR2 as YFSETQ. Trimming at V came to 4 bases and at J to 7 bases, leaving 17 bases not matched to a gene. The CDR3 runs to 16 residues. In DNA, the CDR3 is TGCGCCAGCAGCCCAAGGACAGCCAGGGGGTATGGAGAGCAGTACTTC. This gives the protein CASSPRTARGYGEQYF.